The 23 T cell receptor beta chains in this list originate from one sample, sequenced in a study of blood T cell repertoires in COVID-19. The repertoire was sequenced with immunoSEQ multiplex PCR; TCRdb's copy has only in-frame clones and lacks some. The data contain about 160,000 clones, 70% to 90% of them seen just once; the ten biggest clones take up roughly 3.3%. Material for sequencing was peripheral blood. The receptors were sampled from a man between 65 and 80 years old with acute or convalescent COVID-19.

The CDR3 nucleotides read TGTGCCAGCAGCGCCACCCAGGCCTCTGCTGAGCAGTACTTC. This gives the protein CASSATQASAEQYF. The chain carries TRBV9 and TRBJ2-7, with D uncertain. CDR1 and CDR2 from the germline V gene are SGDLS and YYNGEE. Trimming removed 3 bases from V and 7 bases from J, with 17 bases in between. CDR3 length: 14 residues.

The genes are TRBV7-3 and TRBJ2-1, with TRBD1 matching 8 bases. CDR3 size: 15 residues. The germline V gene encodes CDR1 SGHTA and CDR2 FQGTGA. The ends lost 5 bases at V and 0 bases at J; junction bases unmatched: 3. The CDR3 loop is CASSGTGGSYNEQFF. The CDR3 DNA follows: TGTGCCAGCAGCGGTACAGGGGGCTCCTACAATGAGCAGTTCTTC.

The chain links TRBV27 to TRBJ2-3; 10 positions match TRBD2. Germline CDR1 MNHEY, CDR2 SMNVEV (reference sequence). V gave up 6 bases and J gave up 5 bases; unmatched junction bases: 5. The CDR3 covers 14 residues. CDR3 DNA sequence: TGTGCCAGCAGCCGGACTAGCGGCAGAGATACGCAGTATTTT. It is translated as CASSRTSGRDTQYF.

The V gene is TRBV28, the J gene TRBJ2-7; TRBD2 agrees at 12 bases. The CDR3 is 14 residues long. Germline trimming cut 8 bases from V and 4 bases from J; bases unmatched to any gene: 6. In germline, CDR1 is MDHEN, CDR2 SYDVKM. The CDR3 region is CASVRLAGVYEQYF. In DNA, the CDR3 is TGTGCCAGCGTGAGACTAGCGGGAGTTTACGAGCAGTACTTC. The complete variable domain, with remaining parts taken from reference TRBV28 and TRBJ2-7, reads DVKVTQSSRYLVKRTGEKVFLECVQDMDHENMFWYRQDPGLGLRLIYFSYDVKMKEKGDIPEGYSVSREKKERFSLILESASTNQTSMYLCASVRLAGVYEQYFGPGTRLTVT.

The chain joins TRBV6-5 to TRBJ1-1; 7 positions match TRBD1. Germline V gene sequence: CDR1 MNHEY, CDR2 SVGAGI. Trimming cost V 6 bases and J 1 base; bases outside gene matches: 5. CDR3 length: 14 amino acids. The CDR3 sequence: CASRSRDRNTEAFF. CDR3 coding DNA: TGTGCCAGCAGGTCCCGGGACAGGAACACTGAAGCTTTCTTT.

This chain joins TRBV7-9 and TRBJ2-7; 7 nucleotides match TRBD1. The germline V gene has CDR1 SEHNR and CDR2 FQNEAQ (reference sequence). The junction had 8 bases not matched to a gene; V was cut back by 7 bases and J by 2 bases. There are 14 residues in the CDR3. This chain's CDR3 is CASTQGQTAYEQYF. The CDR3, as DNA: TGTGCCAGCACCCAGGGACAGACCGCCTACGAGCAGTACTTC.

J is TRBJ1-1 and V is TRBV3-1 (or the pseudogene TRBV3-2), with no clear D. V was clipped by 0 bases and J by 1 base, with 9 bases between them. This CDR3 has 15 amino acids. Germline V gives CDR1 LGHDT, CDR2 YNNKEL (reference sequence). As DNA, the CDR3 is TGTGCCAGCAGCCAAGATCGGGATGCGAACACTGAAGCTTTCTTT. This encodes CASSQDRDANTEAFF.

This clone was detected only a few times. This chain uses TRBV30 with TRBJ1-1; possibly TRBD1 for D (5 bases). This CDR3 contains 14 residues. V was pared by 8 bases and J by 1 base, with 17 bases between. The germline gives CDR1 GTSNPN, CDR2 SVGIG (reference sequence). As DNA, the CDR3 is TGTGCCGGTATCAGGGCACCTTCGAACACTGAAGCTTTCTTT. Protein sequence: CAGIRAPSNTEAFF.

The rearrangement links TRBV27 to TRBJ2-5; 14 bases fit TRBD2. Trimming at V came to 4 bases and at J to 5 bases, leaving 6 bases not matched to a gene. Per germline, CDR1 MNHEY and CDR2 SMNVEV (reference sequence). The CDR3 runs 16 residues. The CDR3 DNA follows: TGTGCCAGCAGTTCAGGACTAGCGGGAGGCGTGGAGACCCAGTACTTC. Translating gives CASSSGLAGGVETQYF.

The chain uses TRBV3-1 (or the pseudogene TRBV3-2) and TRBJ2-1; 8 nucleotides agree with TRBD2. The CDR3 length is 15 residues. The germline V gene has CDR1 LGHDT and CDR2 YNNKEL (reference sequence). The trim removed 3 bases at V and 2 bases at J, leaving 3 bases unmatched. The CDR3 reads CASSQYSGTYNEQFF. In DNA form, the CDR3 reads TGTGCCAGCAGCCAGTATAGCGGGACCTACAATGAGCAGTTCTTC.

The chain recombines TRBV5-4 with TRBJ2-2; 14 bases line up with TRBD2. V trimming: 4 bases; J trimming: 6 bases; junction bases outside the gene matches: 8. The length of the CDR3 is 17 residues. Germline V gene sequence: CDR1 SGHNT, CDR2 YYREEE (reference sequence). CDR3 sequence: CASSQPGLAGVAGELFF. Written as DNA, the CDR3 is TGTGCCAGCAGCCAACCGGGACTAGCGGGAGTAGCCGGGGAGCTGTTTTTT.

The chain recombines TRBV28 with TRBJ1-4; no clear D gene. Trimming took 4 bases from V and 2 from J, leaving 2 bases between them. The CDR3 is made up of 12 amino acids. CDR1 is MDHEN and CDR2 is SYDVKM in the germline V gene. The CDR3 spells CASSSTNEKLFF. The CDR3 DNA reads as TGTGCCAGCAGTTCTACTAATGAAAAACTGTTTTTT.

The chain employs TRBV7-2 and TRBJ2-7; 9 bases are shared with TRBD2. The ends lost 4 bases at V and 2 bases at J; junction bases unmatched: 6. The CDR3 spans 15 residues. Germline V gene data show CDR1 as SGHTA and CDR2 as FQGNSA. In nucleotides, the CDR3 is TGTGCCAGCAGCTCCTCTCTAGCGGGGCCCTACGAGCAGTACTTC. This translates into CASSSSLAGPYEQYF.

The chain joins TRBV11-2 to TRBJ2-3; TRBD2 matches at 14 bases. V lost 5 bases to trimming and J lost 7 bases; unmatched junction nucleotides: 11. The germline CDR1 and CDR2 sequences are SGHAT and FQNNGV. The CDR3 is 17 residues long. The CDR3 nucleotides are TGTGCCAGCAGCCATGGGACTAGCGGGGGTATCGGGAATACGCAGTATTTT. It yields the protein CASSHGTSGGIGNTQYF.

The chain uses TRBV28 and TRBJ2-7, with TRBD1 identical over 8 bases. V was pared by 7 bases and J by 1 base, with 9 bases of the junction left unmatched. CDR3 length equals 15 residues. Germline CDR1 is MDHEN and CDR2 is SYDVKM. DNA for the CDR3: TGTGCCAGCACTCTCTCTGGGACAGGATCCTACGAGCAGTACTTC. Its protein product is CASTLSGTGSYEQYF.

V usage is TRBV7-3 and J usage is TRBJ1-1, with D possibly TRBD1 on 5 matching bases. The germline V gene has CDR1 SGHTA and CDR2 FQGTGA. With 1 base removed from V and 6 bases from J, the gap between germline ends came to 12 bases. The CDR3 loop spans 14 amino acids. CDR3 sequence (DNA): TGTGCCAGCAGCTTAAGTGTGTGGGGCGCTGAAGCTTTCTTT. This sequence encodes CASSLSVWGAEAFF.

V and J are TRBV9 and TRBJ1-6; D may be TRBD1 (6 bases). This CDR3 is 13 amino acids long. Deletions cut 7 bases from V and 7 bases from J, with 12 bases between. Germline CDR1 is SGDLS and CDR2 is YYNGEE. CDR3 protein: CASGITGNSPLHF. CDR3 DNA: TGTGCCAGCGGAATCACAGGGAATTCACCCCTCCACTTT.

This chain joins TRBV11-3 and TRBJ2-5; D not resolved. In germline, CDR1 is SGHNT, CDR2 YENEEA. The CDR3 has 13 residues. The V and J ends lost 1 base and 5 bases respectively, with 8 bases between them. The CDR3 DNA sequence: TGTGCCAGCAGCTTAGGGAGTCAGGAGACCCAGTACTTC. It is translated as CASSLGSQETQYF.

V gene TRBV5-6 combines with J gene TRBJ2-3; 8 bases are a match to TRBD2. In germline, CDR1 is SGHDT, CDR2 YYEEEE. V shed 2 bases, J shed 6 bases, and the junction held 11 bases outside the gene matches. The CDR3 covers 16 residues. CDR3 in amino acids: CASSFRTSGGRDTQYF. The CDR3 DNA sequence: TGTGCCAGCAGCTTCCGAACTAGCGGAGGTAGGGATACGCAGTATTTT. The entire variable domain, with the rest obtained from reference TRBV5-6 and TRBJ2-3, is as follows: DAGVTQSPTHLIKTRGQQVTLRCSPKSGHDTVSWYQQALGQGPQFIFQYYEEEERQRGNFPDRFSGHQFPNYSSELNVNALLLGDSALYLCASSFRTSGGRDTQYFGPGTRLTVL.

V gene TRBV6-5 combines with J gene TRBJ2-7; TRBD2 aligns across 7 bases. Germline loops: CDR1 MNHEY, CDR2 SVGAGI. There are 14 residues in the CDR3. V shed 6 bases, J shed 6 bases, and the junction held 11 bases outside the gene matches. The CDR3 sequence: CASSLPGGRSEQYF. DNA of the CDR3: TGTGCCAGCAGCCTCCCGGGCGGGAGAAGCGAGCAGTACTTC.

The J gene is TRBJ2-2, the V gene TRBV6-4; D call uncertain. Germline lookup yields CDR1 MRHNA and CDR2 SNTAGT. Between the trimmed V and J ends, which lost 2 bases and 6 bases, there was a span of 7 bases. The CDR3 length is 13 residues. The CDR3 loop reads CASSDELSGELFF. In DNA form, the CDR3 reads TGTGCCAGCAGTGACGAGCTGTCCGGGGAGCTGTTTTTT.

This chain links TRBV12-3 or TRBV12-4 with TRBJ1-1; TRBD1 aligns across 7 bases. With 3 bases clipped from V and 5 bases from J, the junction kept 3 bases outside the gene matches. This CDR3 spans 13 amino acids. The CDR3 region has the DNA TGTGCCAGCAGTTTTAGGGGGCGGACTGAAGCTTTCTTT. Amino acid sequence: CASSFRGRTEAFF.

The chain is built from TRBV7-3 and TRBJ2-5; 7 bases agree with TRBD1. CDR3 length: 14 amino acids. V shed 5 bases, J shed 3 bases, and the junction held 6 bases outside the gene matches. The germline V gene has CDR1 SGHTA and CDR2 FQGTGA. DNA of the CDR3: TGTGCCAGCAGCCCGGGACAGACGAAAGAGACCCAGTACTTC. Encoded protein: CASSPGQTKETQYF. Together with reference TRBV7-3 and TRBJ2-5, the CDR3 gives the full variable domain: GAGVSQTPSNKVTEKGKYVELRCDPISGHTALYWYRQSLGQGPEFLIYFQGTGAADDSGLPNDRFFAVRPEGSVSTLKIQRTERGDSAVYLCASSPGQTKETQYFGPGTRLLVL.